The next 9 T cell receptor beta chains were all read from a single sample in a study of cytomegalovirus exposure and HLA in healthy donors. PCR primers comprised 60 Vbeta and 13 Jbeta primers. Measured with immunoSEQ multiplex PCR; TCRdb has only the in-frame clones, and not every one. The sample includes approximately 170,000 clones, 76% seen only once; the top ten take 0.65% to 0.95%. The sample was PBMCs. The receptors here all came from a female donor in good health and CMV-seronegative.

The count of this clone is one. The V gene is TRBV4-3, the J gene TRBJ2-5; 7 bases agree with TRBD1. CDR3 length: 15 amino acids. Per germline, CDR1 LGHNA and CDR2 YSLEER. The trim removed 4 bases at V and 5 bases at J, leaving 10 bases unmatched. CDR3 sequence: CASSPSRGSGETQYF. The CDR3 DNA reads TGCGCCAGCAGCCCTTCCAGGGGGTCGGGGGAGACCCAGTACTTC.

Comment on this clone: Other DNA sequences in the sample encode the same CDR3. The gene calls are TRBV7-2 and TRBJ2-7; possibly TRBD2 for D (7 bases). Trimming took 5 bases from V and 3 from J, leaving 17 bases between them. The CDR3 loop spans 15 amino acids. The V gene's germline CDR1 is SGHTA and CDR2 FQGNSA. The CDR3 DNA follows: TGTGCCAGCAGCCGTTACCGGGGGGCCAACTACGAGCAGTACTTC. Its protein is CASSRYRGANYEQYF.

The chain links TRBV18 to TRBJ1-1; D ambiguous. Trimming took 6 bases from V and 1 from J, leaving 9 bases between them. CDR1 is KGHSH and CDR2 is LQKENI in the germline V gene. The CDR3 has 13 residues. CDR3 region: CASSSGRNTEAFF. The CDR3 coding sequence is TGTGCCAGCTCCTCCGGGAGGAACACTGAAGCTTTCTTT.

CDR3 bases: TGTGCCAGCAGTACCTGGACAGGGGGACAAGAGACCCAGTACTTC. Translated: CASSTWTGGQETQYF. V usage is TRBV6-5 and J usage is TRBJ2-5; 10 bases map to TRBD1. V was pared by 5 bases and J by 2 bases, with 5 bases of the junction left unmatched. The CDR3 has 15 amino acids. The germline V gene encodes CDR1 MNHEY and CDR2 SVGAGI.

Remarks on this clone: Distinct nucleotide sequences in the sample also encode this CDR3. The V call is TRBV9, the J call TRBJ1-2; D might be TRBD1 (5 bases). There are 11 residues in the CDR3. CDR1 is SGDLS and CDR2 is YYNGEE in the germline V gene. V was shortened by 5 bases and J by 7 bases, with 9 bases between the two germline ends. Written as DNA, the CDR3 is TGTGCCAGCAGTCTAAGGGGTGGCTACACCTTC. Translated, it gives CASSLRGGYTF. The full variable domain, its missing parts supplied by reference TRBV9 and TRBJ1-2, is DSGVTQTPKHLITATGQRVTLRCSPRSGDLSVYWYQQSLDQGLQFLIQYYNGEERAKGNILERFSAQQFPDLHSELNLSSLELGDSALYFCASSLRGGYTFGSGTRLTVV.

This clone has just one count. The chain has TRBV4-2 and TRBJ2-7; TRBD2 matches at 9 bases. CDR1 is LGHNA, CDR2 YNFKEQ, per germline. V dropped 4 bases and J dropped 7; count of bases not matched to a gene: 17. The CDR3 is made up of 17 amino acids. The CDR3: CASSLSSGLAVQVEQYF. For the CDR3, the DNA is TGTGCCAGCAGCCTTTCTTCGGGACTAGCTGTTCAGGTAGAGCAGTACTTC.

The chain employs TRBV5-1 and TRBJ1-3, with TRBD1 identical over 7 bases. CDR1 is SGHRS and CDR2 is YFSETQ in the germline V gene. The V gene end was trimmed by 4 bases and the J gene end by 4 bases; junction bases not matched to a gene: 5. The CDR3 runs to 14 residues. This CDR3 reads CASSQQGRGNTIYF. CDR3 DNA: TGCGCCAGCAGCCAACAGGGGAGGGGAAACACCATATATTTT.

This chain joins TRBV27 and TRBJ2-7; the match to TRBD2 covers 7 bases. Germline trimming cut 4 bases from V and 3 bases from J; bases unmatched to any gene: 6. The germline V gene encodes CDR1 MNHEY and CDR2 SMNVEV (reference sequence). The CDR3 consists of 14 residues. CDR3 in amino acids: CASSSGRDYYEQYF. CDR3 nucleotides: TGTGCCAGCAGTTCCGGCCGGGACTACTACGAGCAGTACTTC.

The chain joins TRBV5-1 to TRBJ2-6; 7 nucleotides match TRBD2. Germline CDR1 and CDR2: SGHRS and YFSETQ. The CDR3 length is 17 residues. The V and J ends lost 5 bases and 0 bases, in that order; junction bases with no gene match: 8. CDR3 region: CASRSEGGASGANVLTF. In DNA, the CDR3 is TGCGCCAGCAGGTCCGAGGGAGGGGCCTCTGGGGCCAACGTCCTGACTTTC.